This TCR beta chain was recovered during a study of T-cell reconstitution after alpha-beta-depleted transplantation in children. This CDR3 has 15 amino acids. Trimming stripped 1 base from V and 0 bases from J, with 9 bases between. Unique molecular identifiers featured in how the TCRbeta library was prepared. MiXCR was run by TCRdb on the PCR reads, yielding one entry per CDR3 protein. The table shows more than 400,000 distinct CDR3 sequences, with about 40% occurring only once. This TCR was recovered from a girl aged 2-15 years with aplastic anemia, due to receive a stem cell transplant. The source material was PBMCs, sampled before TCRalphabeta/CD19-depleted stem cell transplant. The V gene is TRBV12-3 or TRBV12-4, the J gene TRBJ1-2; D unresolved. CDR3 sequence reads: CASSLGGRANYGYTF. In nucleotides, the CDR3 is TGTGCCAGCAGTTTAGGGGGTAGGGCTAACTATGGCTACACCTTC.